The next 9 T cell receptor beta chains were all read from a single sample in a study of Graves' ophthalmopathy and Graves' hyperthyroidism. For repertoire sequencing, the TCR beta CDR3 regions were amplified from RNA transcripts. Following a first-round RT-PCR that used HTBI primers, a second-round multiplex PCR was carried out. MiXCR was run by TCRdb on the multiplex PCR reads, yielding one entry per CDR3 protein. In the table there are hundreds of thousands of distinct CDR3 sequences, 45% of which are singletons. Sequenced material: peripheral blood. All receptors derive from an adult man with Graves' ophthalmopathy.

The rearrangement uses TRBV2 and TRBJ2-7; 9 nucleotides agree with TRBD1. V shed 8 bases, J shed 3 bases, and the junction held 8 bases outside the gene matches. Germline CDR1 SNHLY, CDR2 FYNNEI. This CDR3 comprises 14 residues. The CDR3 protein is CASDAGDRVYEQYF. The CDR3 nucleotides are TGTGCCAGCGATGCAGGGGACAGGGTCTACGAGCAGTACTTC.

This chain uses TRBV20-1 with TRBJ1-1; TRBD1 aligns across 8 bases. In germline, CDR1 is DFQATT, CDR2 SNEGSKA (reference sequence). The V gene end was trimmed by 6 bases and the J gene end by 6 bases; junction bases not matched to a gene: 9. This CDR3 comprises 13 residues. CDR3 bases: TGCAGTGCGCCAGACAGGGGAGGGTCTGAAGCTTTCTTT. Its protein product is CSAPDRGGSEAFF.

This clonotype showed up just once. V is TRBV24-1 and J is TRBJ2-3; D uncertain. There are 13 residues in the CDR3. Trimming left V 0 bases short and J 3 bases short, with 3 bases between. Germline V gene lookup returns CDR1 KGHDR and CDR2 SFDVKD. The CDR3 reads CATSDLLTDTQYF. The CDR3 DNA reads as TGTGCCACCAGTGATTTGTTGACAGATACGCAGTATTTT.

The CDR3 loop reads CASSEGNRQYF. In nucleotides, the CDR3 is TGTGCCAGCAGTGAGGGAAACAGGCAGTACTTC. The chain is built from TRBV6-1 and TRBJ2-7; D is unresolved. V lost 3 bases and J lost 9, with 9 bases in between. The germline V gene encodes CDR1 MNHNS and CDR2 SASEGT. The CDR3 consists of 11 residues.

The rearrangement uses TRBV18 and TRBJ1-1; D is unclear. The V and J ends lost 0 bases and 5 bases respectively, with 7 bases between them. Germline CDR1 and CDR2: KGHSH and LQKENI. This CDR3 spans 13 amino acids. This CDR3 is CASSPPRVTEAFF. In nucleotides, the CDR3 is TGTGCCAGCTCACCACCGAGGGTGACTGAAGCTTTCTTT.

The sample holds a few counts of this clonotype. The genes are TRBV7-2 and TRBJ1-1; D is perhaps TRBD1 (5 bases). V was shortened by 6 bases and J by 1 base, with 9 bases between the two germline ends. CDR1 and CDR2 from the germline V gene are SGHTA and FQGNSA. CDR3 size: 13 residues. DNA of the CDR3: TGTGCCAGCAGACGACAGCAGAACACTGAAGCTTTCTTT. This translates into CASRRQQNTEAFF.

This clonotype was observed a few times. V is TRBV12-3 or TRBV12-4 and J is TRBJ2-6; TRBD1 agrees at 8 bases. The CDR3 extends over 17 amino acids. Trimming at V came to 3 bases and at J to 0 bases, leaving 4 bases not matched to a gene. This chain's CDR3 is CASSLTGDFSGANVLTF. The CDR3 DNA follows: TGTGCCAGCAGTTTGACAGGGGACTTCTCTGGGGCCAACGTCCTGACTTTC.

This clonotype was detected a few times. The chain carries TRBV9 and TRBJ1-1; D is ambiguous. The CDR3 extends over 14 amino acids. Germline V lookup: CDR1 SGDLS, CDR2 YYNGEE. Trimming shortened V by 3 bases and J by 0 bases, and 9 bases separated the two germline ends. CDR3 in DNA: TGTGCCAGCAGCGCACTTACAGTGAACACTGAAGCTTTCTTT. It specifies CASSALTVNTEAFF.

The chain recombines TRBV10-2 with TRBJ2-7, with D possibly TRBD1 on 6 matching bases. Germline CDR1 and CDR2: WSHSY and SAAADI. Trimming cost V 3 bases and J 3 bases, with 9 bases left between them. This CDR3 is built from 13 residues. CDR3 residues: CASSDQGNYEQYF. The CDR3 DNA reads TGCGCCAGCAGTGACCAGGGGAACTACGAGCAGTACTTC.